One and the same sample provided the 30 T cell receptor beta chains below, sequenced in a study of blood T cells in healthy people across ages. Primed by a sample-barcoded 5' primer and a J-beta primer mix, a second PCR proceeded for 7 to 11 cycles. TCRdb ran MiXCR on the 5' RACE reads and lists one entry per CDR3 protein. The data hold around 1.5 million distinct CDR3 sequences, with roughly 32% observed a single time. Sequences were obtained from blood. These receptors were collected from a woman aged 25 to 45 in good health.

This clonotype was counted many times. The V call is TRBV5-1, the J call TRBJ2-1; possibly TRBD1 or TRBD2 for D (5 bases each). This CDR3 has 16 amino acids. Looked up from germline, CDR1 is SGHRS and CDR2 is YFSETQ. V lost 0 bases and J lost 2, with 12 bases in between. The CDR3 loop reads CASSLDGGTAYNEQFF. CDR3 bases: TGCGCCAGCAGCTTGGATGGGGGTACGGCCTACAATGAGCAGTTCTTC.

This rearrangement joins TRBV12-3 or TRBV12-4 to TRBJ1-1; 9 bases map to TRBD1. This CDR3 has 16 amino acids. With 3 bases clipped from V and 1 base from J, the junction kept 6 bases outside the gene matches. The DNA of the CDR3 is TGTGCCAGCAGTTTTCCCTCGGGACAGGGGAACACTGAAGCTTTCTTT. It specifies CASSFPSGQGNTEAFF.

The J gene is TRBJ1-1, the V gene TRBV5-1, with a tentative D call TRBD1 (5 bases). CDR1 and CDR2 from the germline V gene are SGHRS and YFSETQ. V was shortened by 0 bases and J by 6 bases, with 24 bases between the two germline ends. This CDR3 comprises 18 residues. The CDR3 sequence: CASSLVSGQLKGNAEAFF. The DNA of the CDR3 is TGCGCCAGCAGCTTGGTGTCAGGACAACTAAAGGGTAACGCTGAAGCTTTCTTT.

This clonotype has a count of ten or more. This sequence joins TRBV20-1 and TRBJ2-7; D is perhaps TRBD1 or TRBD2 (5 bases each). The V end was cut by 3 bases, the J end by 6 bases, with 18 bases between. Per germline, CDR1 DFQATT and CDR2 SNEGSKA (reference sequence). The CDR3 is 14 residues long. Here the CDR3 reads CSASELAEGLEQYF. CDR3 in DNA: TGCAGTGCTAGCGAATTGGCCGAGGGGCTCGAGCAGTACTTC.

This clonotype was seen more than once but under ten times. V and J are TRBV5-1 and TRBJ2-7; the D is unclear. CDR1 SGHRS and CDR2 YFSETQ come from the germline V gene. Trimming pared 0 bases from V and 5 bases from J, leaving 18 bases between. CDR3 length: 16 residues. This CDR3 is CASSLDAISDVDEQYF. The CDR3 coding sequence is TGCGCCAGCAGCTTGGATGCTATCTCAGACGTCGACGAGCAGTACTTC.

V is TRBV6-1 and J is TRBJ1-1, with D hard to call. The germline V and J ends were trimmed by 5 bases and 1 base, with 8 bases remaining between them. Germline CDR1 is MNHNS and CDR2 is SASEGT. CDR3 length equals 13 residues. The CDR3 is CASSPPKNTEAFF. CDR3 coding DNA: TGTGCCAGCAGTCCCCCAAAGAACACTGAAGCTTTCTTT.

The CDR3 spells CASETNPPVNEQFF. The CDR3 nucleotides are TGCGCCAGCGAAACGAACCCCCCGGTCAATGAGCAGTTCTTC. J is TRBJ2-1 and V is TRBV5-1; D is ambiguous. This CDR3 has 14 amino acids. V was cut by 7 bases and J by 6 bases, with 17 bases left in between. Germline V gene lookup returns CDR1 SGHRS and CDR2 YFSETQ.

This clonotype has just one count. This chain connects TRBV6-5 to TRBJ2-2, with 13 bases identical to TRBD2. V trimming: 5 bases; J trimming: 8 bases; junction bases outside the gene matches: 8. CDR3 size: 16 residues. In germline, CDR1 is MNHEY, CDR2 SVGAGI. DNA of the CDR3: TGTGCCAGCAGTCCCCTACTAGCGGGGGGGCCAGGGGAGCTGTTTTTT. It yields the protein CASSPLLAGGPGELFF.

This clonotype was observed a handful of times. The chain links TRBV7-2 to TRBJ2-5; D uncertain. CDR1 and CDR2 from the germline V gene are SGHTA and FQGNSA. The CDR3 spans 14 residues. Trimming removed 2 bases from V and 5 bases from J, with 12 bases in between. The CDR3 DNA sequence: TGTGCCAGCAGCTTAAGGAGACCCGGGGAGACCCAGTACTTC. It translates to CASSLRRPGETQYF.

This chain links TRBV6-2 or TRBV6-3 with TRBJ1-2; TRBD1 might be the D (5 bases). Germline CDR1 and CDR2: MNHEY and SVGEGT. V lost 0 bases and J lost 1, with 6 bases in between. The CDR3 is made up of 14 amino acids. CDR3 sequence: CASSYSQGNYGYTF. CDR3 DNA sequence: TGTGCCAGCAGTTACTCCCAGGGTAACTATGGCTACACCTTC.

This clonotype was found a few times. This sequence joins TRBV5-4 and TRBJ2-3, with D tentatively TRBD2 (6 bases). The germline V gene encodes CDR1 SGHNT and CDR2 YYREEE (reference sequence). The CDR3 has 13 residues. The V end was cut by 10 bases, the J end by 2 bases, with 14 bases between. The CDR3 DNA reads TGTGCCGTACGTAGCGGAAACACAGATACGCAGTATTTT. Residues: CAVRSGNTDTQYF.

This clonotype was counted only a few times. The genes are TRBV3-1 and TRBJ2-1; possibly TRBD1 or TRBD2 for D (6 bases each). The CDR3 contains 14 residues. In germline, CDR1 is LGHDT, CDR2 YNNKEL (reference sequence). V lost 6 bases to trimming and J lost 9 bases, with 18 bases between them. The CDR3: CASRTLAEGGEQFF. The CDR3, as DNA: TGTGCCAGCAGAACCTTAGCGGAGGGGGGTGAGCAGTTCTTC.

The rearrangement uses TRBV7-9 and TRBJ2-3; D is unclear. In germline, CDR1 is SEHNR, CDR2 FQNEAQ (reference sequence). V lost 1 base and J lost 2, with 13 bases in between. The CDR3 consists of 16 residues. The CDR3 loop is CASSLDDEGYTDTQYF. CDR3 nucleotide sequence: TGTGCCAGCAGCTTAGATGACGAAGGATACACAGATACGCAGTATTTT.

Only a few counts were recorded for this clonotype. This chain links TRBV14 with TRBJ1-1, with a tentative D call TRBD1 (5 bases). V lost 1 base and J lost 3, with 6 bases in between. The length of the CDR3 is 13 residues. Germline V CDR1 and CDR2: SGHDN, FVKESK. The CDR3 nucleotides read TGTGCCAGCAGCCAAGGACAGTACACTGAAGCTTTCTTT. Encoded protein: CASSQGQYTEAFF.

Points on this clonotype: This may come from a read error, since a much larger clone is one base off. The rearrangement links TRBV4-1 to TRBJ2-7; tentatively, D is TRBD2 (6 bases). Germline CDR1 is MGHRA and CDR2 is YSYEKL. V gave up 3 bases and J gave up 12 bases, with 12 bases separating them. This CDR3 region has 11 residues. This CDR3 reads CASSHRETLYF. In DNA, the CDR3 is TGCGCCAGCAGCCATCGGGAGACCCTGTACTTC.

The gene calls are TRBV2 and TRBJ2-2; D remains unclear. The CDR3 loop spans 13 amino acids. Deletions cut 5 bases from V and 2 bases from J, with 6 bases between. Germline V lookup: CDR1 SNHLY, CDR2 FYNNEI. Written as DNA, the CDR3 is TGTGCCAGCAGTACGCTTAACACCGGGGAGCTGTTTTTT. Protein sequence: CASSTLNTGELFF. The full variable domain, rest sourced from reference TRBV2 and TRBJ2-2, is EPEVTQTPSHQVTQMGQEVILRCVPISNHLYFYWYRQILGQKVEFLVSFYNNEISEKSEIFDDQFSVERPDGSNFTLKIRSTKLEDSAMYFCASSTLNTGELFFGEGSRLTVL.

The chain combines TRBV12-3 or TRBV12-4 with TRBJ2-7; D unclear. CDR3 length equals 15 residues. Trimming stripped 0 bases from V and 0 bases from J, with 9 bases between. The CDR3, as DNA: TGTGCCAGCAGTTTAGCGCTTGAGAGCTCCTACGAGCAGTACTTC. Protein: CASSLALESSYEQYF.

The chain carries TRBV2 and TRBJ1-6; no reliable D call. The length of the CDR3 is 11 residues. Trimming took 3 bases from V and 10 from J, leaving 4 bases between them. Germline CDR1 SNHLY, CDR2 FYNNEI. The CDR3 DNA reads as TGTGCCAGCAGTGACCGGTCACCCCTCCACTTT. Translated, it gives CASSDRSPLHF.

Comment on this clonotype: One end of the junction fails to match germline, which may point to a read error. The chain has TRBV29-1 and TRBJ2-3, with 7 nucleotides matching TRBD2. The CDR3 covers 11 residues. Germline V lookup: CDR1 SQVTM, CDR2 ANQGSEA. The CDR3, as DNA: TGCGGCGTCGCGGGAGTAGATACGCAGTATTTT. The encoded protein is CGVAGVDTQYF.

This clonotype was detected a few times. The chain has TRBV6-5 and TRBJ2-7, with 7 bases lining up with TRBD1. CDR1 and CDR2 (germline): MNHEY, SVGAGI. This CDR3 has 15 amino acids. Germline trimming cut 5 bases from V and 0 bases from J; bases unmatched to any gene: 7. CDR3 residues: CASSDLGGSSYEQYF. The CDR3 DNA sequence: TGTGCCAGCAGTGATTTAGGGGGCAGCTCCTACGAGCAGTACTTC.

Comment on this clonotype: Given the absence of the conserved phenylalanine or tryptophan at the CDR3 end, a read error is likely. In DNA form, the CDR3 reads TGCAGTGCTAGAGGAGAGTCCTCCTACGAGCAGTACTCC. Its protein is CSARGESSYEQYS. The chain uses TRBV20-1 and TRBJ2-7, with D hard to call. Germline lookup yields CDR1 DFQATT and CDR2 SNEGSKA (reference sequence). The CDR3 is made up of 13 amino acids. Trimming shortened V by 1 base and J by 0 bases, and 7 bases separated the two germline ends.

The rearrangement joins TRBV5-1 to TRBJ2-1, with TRBD2 matching over 11 bases. The CDR3 sequence is 17 residues long. V was pared by 4 bases and J by 0 bases, with 6 bases of the junction left unmatched. Germline V gene data show CDR1 as SGHRS and CDR2 as YFSETQ. CDR3 bases: TGCGCCAGCAGCCGAGGGACTAGCGGTTCCTCCTACAATGAGCAGTTCTTC. Translating it yields CASSRGTSGSSYNEQFF.

The chain combines TRBV24-1 with TRBJ2-3; TRBD2 aligns across 12 bases. Germline CDR1 reads KGHDR; CDR2 reads SFDVKD. This CDR3 region has 17 residues. The J segment lost 0 bases and the V segment lost 2 bases, leaving 2 bases of the junction unmatched. CDR3 DNA: TGTGCCACCAGTGATTGGGGGACTAGCGGGAGCACAGATACGCAGTATTTT. It yields the protein CATSDWGTSGSTDTQYF.

This clonotype has a handful of counts. The J gene is TRBJ2-3, the V gene TRBV7-6; D not certain. Germline values: CDR1 SGHVS, CDR2 FNYEAQ. The V end was cut by 8 bases, the J end by 6 bases, with 33 bases between. The CDR3 sequence is 19 residues long. The CDR3 bases are TGTGCCAGCGGAAGGAGCATAGGCGGTCGAACCGACCCGACCGATACGCAGTATTTT. Translating it yields CASGRSIGGRTDPTDTQYF.

This chain connects TRBV9 to TRBJ2-5, with D possibly matching TRBD2 (6 bases). Trimming shortened V by 3 bases and J by 5 bases, and 17 bases separated the two germline ends. CDR1 is SGDLS, CDR2 YYNGEE, per germline. The CDR3 contains 15 residues. The DNA for the CDR3 is TGTGCCAGCAGCGCTCTGACTAGTAGGCAGGAGACCCAGTACTTC. This translates into CASSALTSRQETQYF. Drawing the rest from reference TRBV9 and TRBJ2-5, the complete variable domain is DSGVTQTPKHLITATGQRVTLRCSPRSGDLSVYWYQQSLDQGLQFLIQYYNGEERAKGNILERFSAQQFPDLHSELNLSSLELGDSALYFCASSALTSRQETQYFGPGTRLLVL.

About this clonotype itself: An end of the junction differs from the germline gene, which may be a read error. V gene TRBV11-2 combines with J gene TRBJ2-5; D is unresolved. Germline-derived CDR1 and CDR2 are SGHAT and FQNNGV. The CDR3 is made up of 14 amino acids. As DNA, the CDR3 is TGTGCCAGCAGCCCCCGTTCTCGGCAAGGGACCCAGTACTTC. Protein: CASSPRSRQGTQYF.

The chain carries TRBV7-2 and TRBJ2-7; D is unresolved. CDR1 and CDR2 (germline): SGHTA, FQGNSA. V lost 5 bases and J lost 4, with 15 bases in between. This CDR3 has 14 residues. CDR3 sequence reads: CASSPRPGDYEQYF. In nucleotides, the CDR3 is TGTGCCAGCAGCCCCCGGCCTGGAGATTACGAGCAGTACTTC.

The rearrangement joins TRBV9 to TRBJ2-1; D gene ambiguous. The CDR3 covers 14 residues. V was shortened by 0 bases and J by 8 bases, with 12 bases between the two germline ends. Germline CDR1 is SGDLS and CDR2 is YYNGEE. CDR3 sequence (DNA): TGTGCCAGCAGCGTAGCGCCCTTAGTTGATGAGCAGTTCTTC. Translation: CASSVAPLVDEQFF.

This chain joins TRBV28 and TRBJ1-2; possible D gene TRBD1, 6 bases. CDR1 and CDR2 from the germline V gene are MDHEN and SYDVKM. The V end was cut by 6 bases, the J end by 6 bases, with 20 bases between. The CDR3 spans 15 residues. CDR3 loop: CASSASGVIRNGYTF. The CDR3 DNA is TGTGCCAGCAGCGCCTCAGGGGTTATCAGGAATGGCTACACCTTC.

This clonotype was recorded a few times. This rearrangement joins TRBV9 to TRBJ2-3; D may be TRBD1 (6 bases). Trimming shortened V by 1 base and J by 1 base, and 13 bases separated the two germline ends. CDR3 length equals 16 residues. Germline values: CDR1 SGDLS, CDR2 YYNGEE. The CDR3 loop reads CASSVSQGRGTDTQYF. Written as DNA, the CDR3 is TGTGCCAGCAGCGTATCACAGGGTCGGGGCACAGATACGCAGTATTTT.